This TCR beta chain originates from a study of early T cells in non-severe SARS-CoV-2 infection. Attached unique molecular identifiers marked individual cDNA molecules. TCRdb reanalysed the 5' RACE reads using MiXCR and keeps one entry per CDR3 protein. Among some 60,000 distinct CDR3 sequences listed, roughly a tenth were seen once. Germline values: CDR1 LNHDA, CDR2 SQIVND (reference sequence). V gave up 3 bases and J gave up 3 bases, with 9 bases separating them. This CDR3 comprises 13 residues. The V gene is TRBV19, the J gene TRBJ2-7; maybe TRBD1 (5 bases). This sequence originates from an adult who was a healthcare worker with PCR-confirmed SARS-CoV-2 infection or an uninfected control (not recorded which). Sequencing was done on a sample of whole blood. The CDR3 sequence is CASSIRQGYEQYV. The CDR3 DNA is TGTGCCAGTAGTATTCGGCAGGGCTACGAGCAGTACGTC.